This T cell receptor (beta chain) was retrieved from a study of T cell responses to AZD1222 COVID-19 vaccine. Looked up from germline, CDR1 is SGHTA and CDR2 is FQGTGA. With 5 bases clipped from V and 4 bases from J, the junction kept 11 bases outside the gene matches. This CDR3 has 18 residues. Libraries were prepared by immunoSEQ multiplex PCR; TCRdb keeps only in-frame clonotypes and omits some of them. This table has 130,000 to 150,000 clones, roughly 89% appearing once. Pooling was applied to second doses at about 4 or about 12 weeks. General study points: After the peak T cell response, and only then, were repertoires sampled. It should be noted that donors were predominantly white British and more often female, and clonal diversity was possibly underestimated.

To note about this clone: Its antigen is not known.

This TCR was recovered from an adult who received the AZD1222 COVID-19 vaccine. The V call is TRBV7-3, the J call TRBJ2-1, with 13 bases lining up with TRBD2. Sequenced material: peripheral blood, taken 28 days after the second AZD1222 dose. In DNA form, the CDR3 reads TGTGCCAGCAGCAGCAGGACTAGCGGGAGATGGGGTTACAATGAGCAGTTCTTC. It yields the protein CASSSRTSGRWGYNEQFF.